The 5 T cell receptor beta chains below come from one sample, sequenced in a study of T cell repertoires in cytomegalovirus infection (dated by TCRdb to about 2019). The sample's treatment or condition, from its label and the paper: in vitro stimulation with specific CMV peptide epitopes to enrich CMV-specific T cells. The data were produced on an Illumina HiSeq 1500. TCRdb's own reprocessing of the public reads used fastp at Q25 and MiXCR and kept productive beta chains. Rows matching on CDR3 protein sequence are summarized as one entry with the most common DNA and genes. Recorded for this sample are about 830,000 distinct CDR3 sequences; around a third of them occurred a single time. The ten biggest clones cover about an eighth of the sample. For these receptors, no antigen is known. The sequenced sample was cultured CD8+ T cells from PBMCs, obtained from culture after CMV antigen stimulation. The receptors were gathered from a human donor in good health (CMV status not recorded). Some clones in this sample may be carry-over from other donors' samples.

CDR3 sequence (DNA): TGTGCCAGCAGCTTAGAAACAGGGGTGAACACTGAAGCTTTCTTT. It yields the protein CASSLETGVNTEAFF. This sequence joins TRBV7-9 and TRBJ1-1; the match to TRBD1 covers 7 bases. This CDR3 spans 15 amino acids. The trim removed 1 base at V and 0 bases at J, leaving 2 bases unmatched. Per germline, CDR1 SEHNR and CDR2 FQNEAQ (reference sequence).

This clonotype has a handful of counts. The chain joins TRBV7-6 to TRBJ2-4; D may be TRBD2 (6 bases). Germline assignment: CDR1 SGHVS and CDR2 FNYEAQ. The V gene lost 1 base and the J gene lost 11 bases, with 21 bases spanning the gap. The CDR3 is 16 residues long. In nucleotides, the CDR3 is TGTGCCAGCAGCTTAGGGGCGGGACCTTTCGCCGACCTTCAGTACTTC. It is translated as CASSLGAGPFADLQYF.

A few counts support this clonotype. The chain combines TRBV6-6 with TRBJ2-2; 7 nucleotides agree with TRBD1. Germline-derived CDR1 and CDR2 are MNHNY and SVGAGI (reference sequence). The CDR3 is made up of 14 amino acids. Unmatched junction bases numbered 2, after V lost 2 bases and J lost 5 bases. The CDR3 DNA reads as TGTGCCAGCAGTTACACAGGGGAGACCGGGGAGCTGTTTTTT. Its translation is CASSYTGETGELFF.

With respect to this clonotype: A much larger clone sits a single nucleotide away, making a read error possible. This sequence joins TRBV7-6 and TRBJ1-4; no clear D. The V gene's germline CDR1 is SGHVS and CDR2 FNYEAQ. The CDR3 is made up of 17 amino acids. The CDR3, as DNA: TGTGTCAGCAGCACTAACAAATATCGGGCAACTAATGAAAAACTGTTTTTT. It specifies CVSSTNKYRATNEKLFF.

This chain uses TRBV18 with TRBJ2-7; D may be TRBD1 or TRBD2 (5 bases each). Germline assignment: CDR1 KGHSH and CDR2 LQKENI. The CDR3 extends over 13 amino acids. V lost 5 bases and J lost 2, with 10 bases in between. The CDR3 reads CASSGTETYEQYV. DNA for the CDR3: TGTGCCAGCTCAGGGACGGAGACCTACGAGCAGTACGTC.